What follows describes a single T cell receptor beta chain. The antigen is not known. At one end, the junction sequence differs from germline, possibly due to a read error. These data originate in a study of identical twins. Overall study findings and caveats: Twin-shared out-of-frame alpha sequences showed excess low generation probability. Models, which agreed with sharing between unrelated individuals, nonetheless underestimated the out-of-frame TCR alpha sharing seen in monozygotic twins.

The authors used template switching to add a universal primer site and gave cDNA unique molecular identifiers. TCRdb called the 5' RACE reads again in MiXCR, with one record for every CDR3 protein. The sample records hundreds of thousands of distinct CDR3 sequences, less than 9% being singletons. Separately, the same data were catalogued under a study of yellow fever vaccine responses in identical twins.

Material: memory (CD45RO+) T cells sorted from blood. This receptor was identified in a young woman in good health.

In DNA, the CDR3 is TGCTGTGCTACCCGGACTAGCGGGAGGGCCGGCACAGATACGCAGTATTTT. It specifies CCATRTSGRAGTDTQYF. The chain links TRBV20-1 to TRBJ2-3; 15 bases are shared with TRBD2. Germline loops: CDR1 DFQATT, CDR2 SNEGSKA (reference sequence). The CDR3 length is 17 residues.